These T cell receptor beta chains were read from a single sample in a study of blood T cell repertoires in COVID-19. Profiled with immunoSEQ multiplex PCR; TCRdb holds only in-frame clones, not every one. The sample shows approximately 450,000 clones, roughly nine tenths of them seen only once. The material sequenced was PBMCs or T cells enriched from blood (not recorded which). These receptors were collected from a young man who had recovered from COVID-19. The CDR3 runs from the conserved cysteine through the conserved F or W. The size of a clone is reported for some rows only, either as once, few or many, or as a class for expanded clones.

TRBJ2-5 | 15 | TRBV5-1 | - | CASSLRAGGGKTQYF
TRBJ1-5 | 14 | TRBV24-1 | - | CATSDPGASQPQHF
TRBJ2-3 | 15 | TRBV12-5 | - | CASGLVYTSTDTQYF
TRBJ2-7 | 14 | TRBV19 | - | CASSILGNSYEQYF
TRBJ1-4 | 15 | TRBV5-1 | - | CASSLSRTTNEKLFF
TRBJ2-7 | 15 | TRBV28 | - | CASSSPTGFNYEQYF
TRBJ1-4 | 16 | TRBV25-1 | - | CASSISGTGVDEKLFF
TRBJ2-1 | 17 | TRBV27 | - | CASSAKPGLAGYNEQFF
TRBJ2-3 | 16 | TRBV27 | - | CASSPLSPGGTDTQYF
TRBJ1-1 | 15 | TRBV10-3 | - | CAISEADIPNTEAFF
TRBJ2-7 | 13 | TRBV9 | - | CASSAGTSAEQYF
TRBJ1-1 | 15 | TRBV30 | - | CAWSVAYRGRTEAFF
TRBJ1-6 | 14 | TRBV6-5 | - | CASSYGAGDSPLHF
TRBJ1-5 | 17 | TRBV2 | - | CASSPNAGGISNQPQHF
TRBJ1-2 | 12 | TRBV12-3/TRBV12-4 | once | CASSTDIHGYTF
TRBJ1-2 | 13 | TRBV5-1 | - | CASSLGGTDGYTF
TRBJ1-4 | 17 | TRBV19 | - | CASSAYIAATTNEKLFF
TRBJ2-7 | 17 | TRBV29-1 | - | CSVVLVAGGLASGEQYF
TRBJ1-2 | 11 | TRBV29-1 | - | CSAHQDYGYTF
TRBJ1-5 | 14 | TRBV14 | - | CASSSAGAPGAQHF
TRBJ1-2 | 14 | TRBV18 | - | CASSPGQPYYGYTF
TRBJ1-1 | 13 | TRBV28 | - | CASSILVSTEAFF
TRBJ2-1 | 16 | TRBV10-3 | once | CAISERLAGGNNEQFF
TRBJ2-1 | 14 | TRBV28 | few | CASIPRNSYNEQFF
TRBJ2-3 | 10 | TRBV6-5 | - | CASNQDTQYF
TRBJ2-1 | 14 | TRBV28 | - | CASRRTASYNEQFF
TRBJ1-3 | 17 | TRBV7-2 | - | CASSLLRTGGAGNTIYF
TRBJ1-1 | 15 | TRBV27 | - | CASSLYPGENTEAFF
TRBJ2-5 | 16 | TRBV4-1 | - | CASSQGSSGIGETQYF
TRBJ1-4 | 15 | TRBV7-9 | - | CASSLAWAPGEKLFF
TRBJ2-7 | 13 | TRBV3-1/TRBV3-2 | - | CASSQGGVSALDF
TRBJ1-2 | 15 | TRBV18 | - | CASSPERGANYGYTF
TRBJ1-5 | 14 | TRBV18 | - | CASSPGRGNQPQHF
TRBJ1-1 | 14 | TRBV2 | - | CASSEATSSTEAFF
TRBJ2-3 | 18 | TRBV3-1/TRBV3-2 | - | CASSQFLTGTSGTDTQYF
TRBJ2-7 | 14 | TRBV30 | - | CAWRRDRSNYEQYF
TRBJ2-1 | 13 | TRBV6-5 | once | CASSNIQGYEQFF
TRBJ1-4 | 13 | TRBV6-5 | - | CASSTEGGEKLFF
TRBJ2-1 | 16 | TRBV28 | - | CASSLSVASSYNEQFF
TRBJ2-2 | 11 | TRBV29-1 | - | CSVRDTGELFF
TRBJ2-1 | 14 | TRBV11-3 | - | CASSLGSAYNEQFF
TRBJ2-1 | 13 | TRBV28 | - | CASRRPGWDEQFF
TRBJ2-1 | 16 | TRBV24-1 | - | CATSDRLAGGLHEQFF
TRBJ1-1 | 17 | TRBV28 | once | CAACHVSKFTGNTEAFF
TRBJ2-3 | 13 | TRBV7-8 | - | CASSLRGLDTQYF
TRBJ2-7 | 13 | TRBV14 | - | CASSQGPHYEQYF
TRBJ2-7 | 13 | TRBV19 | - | CASRSGTGYEQYF
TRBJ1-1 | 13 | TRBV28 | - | CASTTGGVTEAFF